This record looks at one T cell receptor (beta chain) sequence and its context. A much larger clone differs by one base, so this may be a read error. RNA transcripts were the source from which TCR beta CDR3 regions were amplified. The authors performed first-round RT-PCR with HTBI primers and then a second-round multiplex PCR. TCRdb reprocessed the multiplex PCR reads with MiXCR, giving one entry per CDR3 protein. The table includes over a million distinct CDR3 sequences, about two fifths detected once. V lost 5 bases and J lost 1, with 14 bases in between. The length of the CDR3 is 15 residues. The V gene's germline CDR1 is SEHNR and CDR2 FQNEAQ (reference sequence). This sample was taken from a study of Graves' ophthalmopathy and Graves' hyperthyroidism.

The chain couples TRBV7-9 to TRBJ2-5; D could derive from TRBD1 or TRBD2 (5 bases each). This receptor was obtained from an adult man with Graves' hyperthyroidism. The sequenced sample consisted of peripheral blood or thyroid tissue (not recorded which). The CDR3 DNA follows: TGTGCCAGCAGCCTCACCGGGGCACCCCAAGAGACCCAGTACTTC. Protein: CASSLTGAPQETQYF.